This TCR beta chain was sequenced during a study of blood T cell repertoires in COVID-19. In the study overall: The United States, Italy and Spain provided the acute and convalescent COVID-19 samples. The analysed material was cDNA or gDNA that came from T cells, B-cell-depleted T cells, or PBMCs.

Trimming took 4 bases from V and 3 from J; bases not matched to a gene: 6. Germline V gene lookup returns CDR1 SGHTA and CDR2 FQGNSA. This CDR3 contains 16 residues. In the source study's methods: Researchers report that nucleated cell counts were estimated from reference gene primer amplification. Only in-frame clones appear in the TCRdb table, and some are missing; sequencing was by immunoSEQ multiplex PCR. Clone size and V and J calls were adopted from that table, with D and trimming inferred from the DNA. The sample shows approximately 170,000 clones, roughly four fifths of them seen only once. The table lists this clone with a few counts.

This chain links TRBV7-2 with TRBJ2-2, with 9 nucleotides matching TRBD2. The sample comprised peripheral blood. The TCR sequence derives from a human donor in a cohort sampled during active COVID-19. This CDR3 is CASSSFAGGHTGELFF. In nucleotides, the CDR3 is TGTGCCAGCAGCTCTTTCGCGGGAGGGCACACCGGGGAGCTGTTTTTT.